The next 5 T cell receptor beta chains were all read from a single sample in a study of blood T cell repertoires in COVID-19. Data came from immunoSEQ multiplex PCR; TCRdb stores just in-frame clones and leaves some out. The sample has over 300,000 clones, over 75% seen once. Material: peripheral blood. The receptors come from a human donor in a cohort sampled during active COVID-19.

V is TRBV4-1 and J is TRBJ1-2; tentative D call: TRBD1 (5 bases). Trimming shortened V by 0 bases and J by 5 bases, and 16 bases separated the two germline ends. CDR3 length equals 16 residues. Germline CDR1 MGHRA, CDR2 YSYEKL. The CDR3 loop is CASSQDRQGFRYGYTF. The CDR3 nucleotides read TGCGCCAGCAGCCAAGATCGTCAGGGTTTTCGGTATGGCTACACCTTC.

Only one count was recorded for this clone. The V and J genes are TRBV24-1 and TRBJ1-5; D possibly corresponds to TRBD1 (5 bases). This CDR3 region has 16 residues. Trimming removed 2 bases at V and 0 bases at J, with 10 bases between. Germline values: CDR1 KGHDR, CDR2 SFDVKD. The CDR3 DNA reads TGTGCCACCAGTGATTCATTGACAGTTAGCAATCAGCCCCAGCATTTT. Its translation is CATSDSLTVSNQPQHF.

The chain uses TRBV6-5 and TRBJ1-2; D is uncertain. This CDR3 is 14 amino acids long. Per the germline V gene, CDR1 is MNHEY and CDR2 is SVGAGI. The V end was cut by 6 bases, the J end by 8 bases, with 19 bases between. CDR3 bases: TGTGCCAGCAGCTCCACGAAACTGTTCGCCGGCTACACCTTC. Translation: CASSSTKLFAGYTF.

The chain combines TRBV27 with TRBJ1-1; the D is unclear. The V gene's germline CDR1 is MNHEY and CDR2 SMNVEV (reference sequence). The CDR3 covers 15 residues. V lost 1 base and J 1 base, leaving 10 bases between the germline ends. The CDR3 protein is CASSLFYRRNTEAFF. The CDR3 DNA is TGTGCCAGCAGTTTATTCTACAGACGGAACACTGAAGCTTTCTTT.

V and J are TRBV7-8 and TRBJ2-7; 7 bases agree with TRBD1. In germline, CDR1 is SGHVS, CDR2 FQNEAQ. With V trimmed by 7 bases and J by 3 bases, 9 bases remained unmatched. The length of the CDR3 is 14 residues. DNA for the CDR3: TGTGCCAGCACCTCCTGGGGACAGAACTACGAGCAGTACTTC. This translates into CASTSWGQNYEQYF.